This T cell receptor beta chain was sequenced during a study of shared clonotypes between healthy human individuals. Study-level points and caveats: In contrast to clonotypes shared by all four donors, non-shared clonotypes had lower generation probabilities. Richness estimates generally favored naive over memory subsets. With several donors compared, approximately 5% of naive CD4 clonotypes were shared.

CDR1 LNHDA and CDR2 SQIVND come from the germline V gene (reference sequence). This CDR3 has 14 amino acids. Trimming stripped 0 bases from V and 9 bases from J, with 14 bases between. Original analysis: In the immunoSEQ data, sequences were junction-only and lacked quality scores, so filtering differed. This table comes from immunoSEQ multiplex PCR, and its TCRdb copy is limited to in-frame clones, with some not included. That table supplies the V and J calls and clone size; D and trimming were determined from the DNA. The profile covers 1,500,000 or so clones, with around 98.5% appearing a single time and approximately 0.4% taken by the ten largest. Of note for this clone: The antigen remains undetermined.

Input material: naive CD4+ T cells sorted from blood. Subset meaning: CD45RA+ positively selected. The source of this sequence is a man aged 25 to 40 in good health. The chain uses TRBV19 and TRBJ2-5; unclear D gene. CDR3 sequence: CASSIEAGPAAQYF. CDR3 coding DNA: TGTGCCAGTAGTATAGAAGCCGGGCCGGCCGCCCAGTACTTC.